The 24 T cell receptor beta chains given below trace back to one sample, sequenced in a study of identical twins. TCRdb reprocessed the 5' RACE reads with MiXCR, giving one entry per CDR3 protein. The sample carries about 340,000 distinct CDR3 sequences, roughly 12% recorded once. This sample also appeared in a second study, on yellow fever vaccine responses in identical twins.

The sequenced sample consisted of CD8+ T cells sorted from blood. The receptors were gathered from a young woman in good health.

This clonotype rates as medium-sized (0.01 to 0.1%). The V call is TRBV7-2, the J call TRBJ2-7; no clear D. CDR3 length: 15 residues. Germline V gene lookup returns CDR1 SGHTA and CDR2 FQGNSA. V was cut by 5 bases and J by 3 bases, with 17 bases left in between. CDR3 in DNA: TGTGCCAGCAGCCCTCAGTTTAGCCGACACTACGAGCAGTACTTC. Amino acid sequence: CASSPQFSRHYEQYF. Based on the CDR3 plus reference TRBV7-2 and TRBJ2-7, the full variable domain is GAGVSQSPSNKVTEKGKDVELRCDPISGHTALYWYRQSLGQGLEFLIYFQGNSAPDKSGLPSDRFSAERTGGSVSTLTIQRTQQEDSAVYLCASSPQFSRHYEQYFGPGTRLTVT.

There are many counts of this clonotype. The genes are TRBV12-3 or TRBV12-4 and TRBJ2-3; 10 bases line up with TRBD2. Trimming cost V 6 bases and J 0 bases; bases outside gene matches: 6. The CDR3 loop spans 16 amino acids. CDR3 sequence (DNA): TGTGCCAGCAGCCCAGGGACTAGCGATAGCACAGATACGCAGTATTTT. Its protein is CASSPGTSDSTDTQYF.

This clonotype was recorded at least ten times. The chain has TRBV20-1 and TRBJ2-1; D ambiguous. In germline, CDR1 is DFQATT, CDR2 SNEGSKA (reference sequence). The CDR3 covers 13 residues. V was trimmed by 7 bases and J by 4 bases, leaving 14 bases between them. The CDR3 here is CSVYPGVYNEQFF. The DNA for the CDR3 is TGCAGTGTTTACCCTGGGGTTTACAATGAGCAGTTCTTC.

This clonotype was seen a handful of times. The chain recombines TRBV5-1 with TRBJ2-7; TRBD2 is a possible D gene (5 bases). The length of the CDR3 is 14 residues. With 2 bases removed from V and 0 bases from J, the gap between germline ends came to 9 bases. Germline CDR1 reads SGHRS; CDR2 reads YFSETQ. The CDR3 sequence: CASSFPGSSYEQYF. The CDR3 DNA reads as TGCGCCAGCAGCTTCCCGGGATCCTCCTACGAGCAGTACTTC.

This chain uses TRBV13 with TRBJ2-7; tentatively, D is TRBD1 (5 bases). The V gene lost 0 bases and the J gene lost 10 bases, with 13 bases spanning the gap. The CDR3 has 13 amino acids. Germline-derived CDR1 and CDR2 are PRHDT and FYEKMQ (reference sequence). The CDR3 nucleotides read TGTGCCAGCAGCTTAGGCAGGGATCGTCGCCAGTACGTC. Amino acids: CASSLGRDRRQYV.

This chain links TRBV24-1 with TRBJ2-7; 9 nucleotides match TRBD1. Germline assignment: CDR1 KGHDR and CDR2 SFDVKD. With 5 bases clipped from V and 2 bases from J, the junction kept 6 bases outside the gene matches. There are 15 residues in the CDR3. CDR3 in amino acids: CATSGGDRVPYEQYF. CDR3 nucleotides: TGTGCCACCAGTGGAGGGGACAGGGTACCCTACGAGCAGTACTTC.

The V and J genes are TRBV20-1 and TRBJ1-4; D unclear. Trimming removed 5 bases at V and 2 bases at J, with 12 bases between. This CDR3 spans 14 amino acids. CDR1 is DFQATT, CDR2 SNEGSKA, per germline (reference sequence). CDR3 in DNA: TGCAGTGCTTACGAGGGAGTTACTAATGAAAAACTGTTTTTT. Its protein product is CSAYEGVTNEKLFF.

The genes are TRBV29-1 and TRBJ2-7; possible D gene TRBD1, 6 bases. V was trimmed by 4 bases and J by 7 bases, leaving 11 bases between them. Per germline, CDR1 SQVTM and CDR2 ANQGSEA. The CDR3 consists of 11 residues. The CDR3 loop is CSVGQAGEQYV. CDR3 nucleotides: TGCAGCGTTGGACAGGCCGGGGAGCAGTACGTC.

The chain couples TRBV4-2 to TRBJ2-1; TRBD1 matches at 9 bases. Germline lookup yields CDR1 LGHNA and CDR2 YNFKEQ. V was clipped by 0 bases and J by 1 base; unmatched bases: 4. The CDR3 is 17 residues long. This CDR3 reads CASSQDVGTGSYNEQFF. The CDR3 nucleotides are TGTGCCAGCAGCCAAGACGTGGGGACAGGGTCCTACAATGAGCAGTTCTTC.

This clonotype was observed at least ten times. The J gene is TRBJ1-3, the V gene TRBV12-3 or TRBV12-4, with 7 bases that match TRBD1. The CDR3 is 15 amino acids. Trimming took 6 bases from V and 6 from J; bases not matched to a gene: 11. CDR3 sequence (DNA): TGTGCCAGCAGATACCGGGACAGCCTTTCAAACACCATATATTTT. This codes for CASRYRDSLSNTIYF.

This clonotype was detected only a few times. The V call is TRBV20-1, the J call TRBJ2-1; 8 nucleotides agree with TRBD1. The germline gives CDR1 DFQATT, CDR2 SNEGSKA (reference sequence). With V trimmed by 6 bases and J by 8 bases, 12 bases remained unmatched. The CDR3 contains 14 residues. The CDR3 region is CSASGQGHVDEQFF. The CDR3, as DNA: TGCAGTGCGTCCGGACAGGGACACGTGGATGAGCAGTTCTTC.

The chain uses TRBV2 and TRBJ2-1; TRBD2 matches 7 bases. V shed 5 bases, J shed 1 base, and the junction held 5 bases outside the gene matches. CDR3 size: 15 residues. Looked up from germline, CDR1 is SNHLY and CDR2 is FYNNEI. CDR3 residues: CASSWEGSSYNEQFF. CDR3 DNA sequence: TGTGCCAGCAGTTGGGAGGGGTCGTCCTACAATGAGCAGTTCTTC.

J is TRBJ1-4 and V is TRBV7-6, with 8 positions matching TRBD1. CDR3 size: 13 residues. Germline assignment: CDR1 SGHVS and CDR2 FNYEAQ. The V gene end was trimmed by 8 bases and the J gene end by 3 bases; junction bases not matched to a gene: 2. Written as DNA, the CDR3 is TGTGCCAGCCAGGGGGCTGCTAATGAAAAACTGTTTTTT. Its translation: CASQGAANEKLFF.

In this sample, this clonotype turned up a few times. The chain joins TRBV12-3 or TRBV12-4 to TRBJ2-1; 9 bases line up with TRBD1. The CDR3 has 15 residues. With V trimmed by 7 bases and J by 1 base, 5 bases remained unmatched. The CDR3 is CASNPTGGSYNEQFF. The CDR3 nucleotides are TGTGCCAGCAACCCGACAGGGGGATCCTACAATGAGCAGTTCTTC.

This clonotype was seen repeatedly, ten times or more. This sequence joins TRBV5-1 and TRBJ2-5, with 10 bases identical to TRBD2. From germline, CDR1 is SGHRS and CDR2 YFSETQ. This CDR3 has 16 residues. V shed 0 bases, J shed 2 bases, and the junction held 4 bases outside the gene matches. CDR3 sequence: CASSLVLAGAQETQYF. The CDR3 DNA reads as TGCGCCAGCAGCTTGGTCCTAGCGGGGGCTCAAGAGACCCAGTACTTC.

The rearrangement links TRBV5-1 to TRBJ2-7; D remains unclear. CDR1 SGHRS and CDR2 YFSETQ come from the germline V gene. The CDR3 runs 14 residues. Trimming cost V 6 bases and J 0 bases, with 13 bases left between them. CDR3 sequence reads: CASIPWVGSYEQYF. As DNA, the CDR3 is TGCGCCAGCATCCCCTGGGTGGGCTCCTACGAGCAGTACTTC. Variable domain in full (rest from reference TRBV5-1 and TRBJ2-7): KAGVTQTPRYLIKTRGQQVTLSCSPISGHRSVSWYQQTPGQGLQFLFEYFSETQRNKGNFPGRFSGRQFSNSRSEMNVSTLELGDSALYLCASIPWVGSYEQYFGPGTRLTVT.

There are a few counts of this clonotype. V usage is TRBV6-1 and J usage is TRBJ1-2; D is unresolved. Trimming took off 2 bases at V and 5 bases at J, with 15 bases between the two ends. The CDR3 length is 15 residues. CDR1 and CDR2 (germline): MNHNS, SASEGT. CDR3 in DNA: TGTGCCAGCAGTGAACTGCAGAGCGCCCGTTATGGCTACACCTTC. Protein: CASSELQSARYGYTF.

This clonotype was seen only a few times. This chain uses TRBV7-9 with TRBJ2-1; 9 bases agree with TRBD1. V trimming: 5 bases; J trimming: 5 bases; junction bases outside the gene matches: 10. Per the germline V gene, CDR1 is SEHNR and CDR2 is FQNEAQ (reference sequence). The length of the CDR3 is 16 residues. The CDR3 sequence: CASSAMTGGFDNEQFF. The CDR3 nucleotides read TGTGCCAGCAGCGCCATGACAGGGGGATTTGACAATGAGCAGTTCTTC.

This clonotype was counted only a few times. The chain employs TRBV7-8 and TRBJ2-7; 12 bases align to TRBD2. The CDR3 is 15 amino acids. The germline V gene has CDR1 SGHVS and CDR2 FQNEAQ. Trimming removed 5 bases from V and 2 bases from J; junction bases left unmatched: 4. CDR3 loop: CASSPLAGGTYEQYV. The CDR3 region has the DNA TGTGCCAGCAGCCCTCTAGCGGGGGGGACCTACGAGCAGTACGTC.

The chain has TRBV6-1 and TRBJ1-5; possible D gene TRBD1, 6 bases. V was cut by 6 bases and J by 4 bases, with 10 bases left in between. Germline V gene data show CDR1 as MNHNS and CDR2 as SASEGT. The CDR3 runs 13 residues. This chain's CDR3 is CASSRGWNQPQHF. The CDR3 nucleotides are TGTGCCAGCAGCAGGGGTTGGAATCAGCCCCAGCATTTT.

This clonotype was seen ten or more times. The rearrangement joins TRBV7-2 to TRBJ2-2; either TRBD1 or TRBD2 may supply D (5 bases each). CDR1 SGHTA and CDR2 FQGNSA come from the germline V gene. The length of the CDR3 is 17 residues. Trimming took 2 bases from V and 4 from J, leaving 17 bases between them. The CDR3 nucleotides read TGTGCCAGCAGCTTAAAAGGCCGGGGACCAGGCACCGGGGAGCTGTTTTTT. Protein product: CASSLKGRGPGTGELFF. Filled out from reference TRBV7-2 and TRBJ2-2, the complete variable domain reads GAGVSQSPSNKVTEKGKDVELRCDPISGHTALYWYRQSLGQGLEFLIYFQGNSAPDKSGLPSDRFSAERTGGSVSTLTIQRTQQEDSAVYLCASSLKGRGPGTGELFFGEGSRLTVL.

This clonotype was found a few times. The V and J genes are TRBV28 and TRBJ2-4; D perhaps matches TRBD1 (5 bases). Germline-derived CDR1 and CDR2 are MDHEN and SYDVKM. With 6 bases removed from V and 0 bases from J, the gap between germline ends came to 12 bases. The CDR3 is 15 amino acids. The CDR3 DNA is TGTGCCAGCAGCCCTGACAGACTAGCCAAAAACATTCAGTACTTC. This sequence encodes CASSPDRLAKNIQYF.

This clonotype was found many times. The gene calls are TRBV7-9 and TRBJ2-7; 9 nucleotides line up with TRBD1. There are 15 residues in the CDR3. The germline gives CDR1 SEHNR, CDR2 FQNEAQ (reference sequence). After removal of 1 base from V and 3 bases from J, the junction contained 4 bases not matched to a gene. The CDR3 is CASSLVGGQGYEQYF. The CDR3, as DNA: TGTGCCAGCAGCTTAGTAGGGGGACAGGGCTACGAGCAGTACTTC.

The chain uses TRBV15 and TRBJ1-1; D remains ambiguous. The CDR3 loop spans 13 amino acids. V was cut by 6 bases and J by 2 bases, with 10 bases left in between. The germline V gene encodes CDR1 LNHNV and CDR2 YYDKDF (reference sequence). Here the CDR3 reads CATSLPGNTEAFF. In nucleotides, the CDR3 is TGTGCCACCAGTCTCCCGGGAAACACTGAAGCTTTCTTT.